This T cell receptor beta chain was captured in a study of blood T cell repertoires in COVID-19. CDR1 is MDHEN and CDR2 is SYDVKM in the germline V gene. This CDR3 region has 20 residues. The J segment lost 1 base and the V segment lost 5 bases, leaving 18 bases of the junction unmatched. Here immunoSEQ multiplex PCR was the method, and the copy in TCRdb shows in-frame clones only, minus some. Here the sample spans about 26,000 clones, 90% being singletons. The rearrangement uses TRBV28 and TRBJ1-5; 9 positions agree with TRBD1. The sequencing sample was made of peripheral blood. This receptor was identified in a man between 65 and 85 years old with acute or convalescent COVID-19. This CDR3 reads CASSPTPGTGRKESNQPQHF. CDR3 nucleotides: TGTGCCAGCAGTCCGACGCCTGGGACAGGGAGGAAAGAAAGCAATCAGCCCCAGCATTTT.